One and the same sample provided the 17 T cell receptor beta chains below, sequenced in a study of shared clonotypes between healthy human individuals. Libraries were prepared by immunoSEQ multiplex PCR; TCRdb keeps only in-frame clonotypes and omits some of them. The table includes roughly 1,500,000 clones, approximately 98.5% detected once. Sequenced input: naive CD4+ T cells sorted from blood. The subset denotes: CD45RA+ positively selected. The origin of the receptors is a man between 25 and 39 years old in good health.

This chain uses TRBV27 with TRBJ1-2, with a possible D match to TRBD1 (6 bases). Germline lookup yields CDR1 MNHEY and CDR2 SMNVEV (reference sequence). V dropped 6 bases and J dropped 5 bases, with 22 bases sitting between them. The CDR3 covers 16 residues. CDR3 sequence (DNA): TGTGCCAGCAGGCGCCCCCTTGGGCAGGGGTGGTATGGCTACACCTTC. Its translation: CASRRPLGQGWYGYTF.

The chain combines TRBV5-1 with TRBJ2-1, with 15 nucleotides matching TRBD2. V lost 4 bases, J lost 7 bases, and 12 bases stayed unmatched. The CDR3 has 18 residues. The germline V gene encodes CDR1 SGHRS and CDR2 YFSETQ. CDR3 nucleotide sequence: TGCGCCAGCAGCCTCGACGCCACTGGGACTAGCGGGAGGAATGAGCAGTTCTTC. Translating gives CASSLDATGTSGRNEQFF.

The chain links TRBV29-1 to TRBJ2-7; the match to TRBD2 covers 8 bases. The CDR3 loop spans 14 amino acids. Trimming removed 7 bases from V and 1 base from J; junction bases left unmatched: 9. Germline CDR1 reads SQVTM; CDR2 reads ANQGSEA. This CDR3 reads CSAGSSGSSYEQYF. In nucleotides, the CDR3 is TGCAGCGCCGGGTCCAGCGGGAGTTCCTACGAGCAGTACTTC.

This rearrangement joins TRBV9 to TRBJ2-5; D gene uncertain. The germline CDR1 and CDR2 sequences are SGDLS and YYNGEE. The germline V and J ends were trimmed by 4 bases and 3 bases, with 10 bases remaining between them. This CDR3 region has 13 residues. Here the CDR3 reads CASSLGLKETQYF. The CDR3 bases are TGTGCCAGCAGCCTGGGATTAAAAGAGACCCAGTACTTC.

The rearrangement links TRBV6-1 to TRBJ1-5; D call uncertain. The CDR3 spans 13 residues. Germline V gene lookup returns CDR1 MNHNS and CDR2 SASEGT. V lost 2 bases and J 6 bases, leaving 8 bases between the germline ends. The CDR3 loop reads CASSEHYTQPQHF. The CDR3 nucleotides are TGTGCCAGCAGTGAACACTACACTCAGCCCCAGCATTTT.

The chain is built from TRBV4-2 and TRBJ1-4, with 7 bases that match TRBD1. V shed 2 bases and J 4 bases; nucleotides not matched to a gene: 4. The CDR3 runs to 15 residues. Per germline, CDR1 LGHNA and CDR2 YNFKEQ. The CDR3 loop is CASSQPDRNNEKLFF. The DNA for the CDR3 is TGTGCCAGCAGCCAACCGGACAGGAATAATGAAAAACTGTTTTTT.

The chain carries TRBV5-1 and TRBJ2-7, with 7 bases that match TRBD1. V shed 6 bases and J 0 bases; nucleotides not matched to a gene: 6. The V gene's germline CDR1 is SGHRS and CDR2 YFSETQ. The CDR3 runs to 14 residues. As DNA, the CDR3 is TGCGCCAGCACTCCGACAGGGAGCTCCTACGAGCAGTACTTC. It codes for CASTPTGSSYEQYF.

The chain is built from TRBV2 and TRBJ1-2, with D possibly matching TRBD1 (6 bases). The CDR3 has 13 residues. Germline CDR1 and CDR2: SNHLY and FYNNEI. Trimming left V 4 bases short and J 3 bases short, with 9 bases between. The CDR3 DNA reads as TGTGCCAGCAGTGCGGGGGCGGACTATGGCTACACCTTC. Translating gives CASSAGADYGYTF. Together with reference TRBV2 and TRBJ1-2, the CDR3 gives the full variable domain: EPEVTQTPSHQVTQMGQEVILRCVPISNHLYFYWYRQILGQKVEFLVSFYNNEISEKSEIFDDQFSVERPDGSNFTLKIRSTKLEDSAMYFCASSAGADYGYTFGSGTRLTVV.

The gene calls are TRBV7-9 and TRBJ1-1; D not certain. The CDR3 spans 17 residues. Germline loops: CDR1 SEHNR, CDR2 FQNEAQ (reference sequence). V was trimmed by 4 bases and J by 6 bases, leaving 24 bases between them. The CDR3 DNA is TGTGCCAGCAGCTCAGTAGCTGGGTTGGAGCTTGGCCCTGAAGCTTTCTTT. Protein: CASSSVAGLELGPEAFF.

The chain carries TRBV18 and TRBJ2-3, with D unclear. CDR3 length: 15 amino acids. The V end lost 2 bases, the J end lost 4 bases, and 13 bases lay between the germline ends. Germline V gene data show CDR1 as KGHSH and CDR2 as LQKENI. CDR3 sequence: CASSPTARASDTQYF. CDR3 sequence (DNA): TGTGCCAGCTCACCAACGGCTCGGGCGTCAGATACGCAGTATTTT.

The rearrangement uses TRBV5-1 and TRBJ2-5, with 8 bases aligning to TRBD2. CDR1 and CDR2 from the germline V gene are SGHRS and YFSETQ. J gave up 1 base and V 1 base, and 3 bases lay outside the gene matches. CDR3 length equals 15 residues. CDR3 loop: CASSLFSGTQETQYF. In DNA form, the CDR3 reads TGCGCCAGCAGCTTGTTTAGCGGGACCCAAGAGACCCAGTACTTC.

This chain joins TRBV6-1 and TRBJ2-2; unclear D gene. Germline-derived CDR1 and CDR2 are MNHNS and SASEGT. There are 15 residues in the CDR3. V lost 4 bases and J 0 bases, leaving 9 bases between the germline ends. CDR3 in amino acids: CASSVLTTNTGELFF. CDR3 DNA: TGTGCCAGCAGTGTATTGACAACGAACACCGGGGAGCTGTTTTTT.

V and J are TRBV18 and TRBJ2-3, with 12 bases matching TRBD1. The CDR3 sequence is 18 residues long. Looked up from germline, CDR1 is KGHSH and CDR2 is LQKENI. Unmatched junction bases numbered 9, after V lost 3 bases and J lost 2 bases. CDR3 in amino acids: CASSPGDRGPYDTDTQYF. The CDR3 nucleotides are TGTGCCAGCTCACCCGGGGACAGGGGGCCTTATGACACAGATACGCAGTATTTT.

The V and J genes are TRBV27 and TRBJ2-1; the D gene is possibly TRBD2 (5 bases). CDR3 length: 14 residues. Germline CDR1 is MNHEY and CDR2 is SMNVEV (reference sequence). The germline V and J ends were trimmed by 4 bases and 9 bases, with 16 bases remaining between them. The CDR3 loop reads CASSSPSLGGEQFF. CDR3 nucleotide sequence: TGTGCCAGCAGTTCCCCAAGCCTTGGAGGTGAGCAGTTCTTC.

The DNA of the CDR3 is TGTGCCAGCAGCAGGGACACGCGAGTGACCCAGCATTTT. This sequence encodes CASSRDTRVTQHF. V is TRBV5-8 and J is TRBJ1-5; possibly TRBD1 for D (6 bases). V was pared by 4 bases and J by 11 bases, with 16 bases between. The CDR3 runs 13 residues. Per germline, CDR1 SGHTS and CDR2 YDEGEE.

The J gene is TRBJ2-7, the V gene TRBV5-4; TRBD1 is a possible D gene (6 bases). This CDR3 has 15 amino acids. V lost 0 bases and J lost 2, with 12 bases in between. CDR1 is SGHNT, CDR2 YYREEE, per germline (reference sequence). In nucleotides, the CDR3 is TGTGCCAGCAGCTTGGGGACAGCTAAAACCTACGAGCAGTACTTC. Its protein is CASSLGTAKTYEQYF.

This chain joins TRBV19 and TRBJ2-5; D unresolved. CDR3 length: 12 amino acids. Between the trimmed V and J ends, which lost 3 bases and 5 bases, there was a span of 7 bases. CDR1 is LNHDA, CDR2 SQIVND, per germline (reference sequence). In nucleotides, the CDR3 is TGTGCCAGTAGTATGTCAGAGGAGACCCAGTACTTC. It codes for CASSMSEETQYF.